This T cell receptor beta chain was captured by sequencing in a study of T cell responses to AZD1222 COVID-19 vaccine. Study-level information: Second-dose intervals near 4 or 12 weeks were combined. The study, taken as a whole, reports: Repertoires were collected only later (after the peak T cell response had occurred).

This table comes from immunoSEQ multiplex PCR, and its TCRdb copy is limited to in-frame clones, with some not included. The data show approximately 140,000 clones, more than 85% seen once. V lost 1 base, J lost 0 bases, and 9 bases lay in between. This CDR3 comprises 15 residues. The V gene's germline CDR1 is LNHNV and CDR2 YYDKDF (reference sequence). Concerning this clone itself: Its antigen is not identified.

The rearrangement links TRBV15 to TRBJ2-5, with a weak D call TRBD2 (5 bases). The material was peripheral blood, obtained on day 0 of AZD1222 vaccination. This sequence originates from an adult in good health. CDR3 bases: TGTGCCACCAGCAGAGTGGCTAGCCACCAAGAGACCCAGTACTTC. It specifies CATSRVASHQETQYF. Using reference TRBV15 and TRBJ2-5 for the parts outside the CDR3, the full variable domain is DAMVIQNPRYQVTQFGKPVTLSCSQTLNHNVMYWYQQKSSQAPKLLFHYYDKDFNNEADTPDNFQSRRPNTSFCFLDIRSPGLGDTAMYLCATSRVASHQETQYFGPGTRLLVL.